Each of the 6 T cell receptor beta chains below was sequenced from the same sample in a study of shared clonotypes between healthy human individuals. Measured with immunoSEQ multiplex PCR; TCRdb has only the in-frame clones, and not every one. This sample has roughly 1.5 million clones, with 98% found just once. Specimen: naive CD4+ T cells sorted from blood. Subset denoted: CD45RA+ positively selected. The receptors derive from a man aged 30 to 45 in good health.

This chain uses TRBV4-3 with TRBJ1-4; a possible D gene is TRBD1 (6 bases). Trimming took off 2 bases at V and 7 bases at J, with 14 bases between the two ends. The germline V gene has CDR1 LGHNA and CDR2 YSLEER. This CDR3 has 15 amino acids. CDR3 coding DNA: TGCGCCAGCAGCCAACAAGGGGGGGCGGGTGAAAAACTGTTTTTT. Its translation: CASSQQGGAGEKLFF.

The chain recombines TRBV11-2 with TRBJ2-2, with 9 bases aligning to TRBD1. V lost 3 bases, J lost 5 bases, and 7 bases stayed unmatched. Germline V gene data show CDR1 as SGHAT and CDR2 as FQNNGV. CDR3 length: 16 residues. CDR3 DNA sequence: TGTGCCAGCAGCTTCTTGGGACAGGGAGGGACCGGGGAGCTGTTTTTT. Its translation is CASSFLGQGGTGELFF.

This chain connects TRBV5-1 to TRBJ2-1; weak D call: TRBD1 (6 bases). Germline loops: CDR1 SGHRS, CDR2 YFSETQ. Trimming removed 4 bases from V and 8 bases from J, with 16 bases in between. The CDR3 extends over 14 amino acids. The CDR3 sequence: CASSPRGSEYEQFF. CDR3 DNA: TGCGCCAGCAGCCCTAGGGGGAGCGAGTATGAGCAGTTCTTC.

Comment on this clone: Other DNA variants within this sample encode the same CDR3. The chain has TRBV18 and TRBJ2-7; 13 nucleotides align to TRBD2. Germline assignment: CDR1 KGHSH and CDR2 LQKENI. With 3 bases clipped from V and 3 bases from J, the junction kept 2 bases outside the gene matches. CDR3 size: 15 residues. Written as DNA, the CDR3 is TGTGCCAGCTCACCCGGACTAGCGGGAGTCTACGAGCAGTACTTC. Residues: CASSPGLAGVYEQYF.

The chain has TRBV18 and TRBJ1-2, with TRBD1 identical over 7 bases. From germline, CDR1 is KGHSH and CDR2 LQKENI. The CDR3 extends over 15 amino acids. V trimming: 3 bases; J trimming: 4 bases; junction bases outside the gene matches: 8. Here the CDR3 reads CASSPTGQSGYGYTF. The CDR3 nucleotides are TGTGCCAGCTCACCGACAGGGCAAAGCGGCTATGGCTACACCTTC.

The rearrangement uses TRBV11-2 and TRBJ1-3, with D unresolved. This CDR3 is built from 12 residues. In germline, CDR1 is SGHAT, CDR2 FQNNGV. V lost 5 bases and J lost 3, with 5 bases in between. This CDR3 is CASSRNGNTIYF. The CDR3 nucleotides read TGTGCCAGCAGCCGGAATGGAAACACCATATATTTT.